Given below is one T cell receptor beta chain in context. This sample was taken from a study of blood T cell repertoires in COVID-19. The overall study: Samples representing acute and convalescent COVID-19 were sourced from the United States, Italy and Spain. PBMCs, B-cell-depleted T cells, or T cells were the source of the cDNA or gDNA that made up the material.

Per the study methods: Estimation of nucleated cell counts was performed using reference gene primer amplification. The repertoire was sequenced with immunoSEQ multiplex PCR; TCRdb's copy has only in-frame clones and lacks some. That table gives V, J and clone size, and the DNA gave D and trimming. The sample comprises over 150,000 clones, around 85% of which are singletons, and 25% to 30% rests with the top ten. The CDR3 is made up of 16 amino acids. Germline V CDR1 and CDR2: MNHNY, SVGAGI (reference sequence). Unmatched junction bases numbered 7, after V lost 4 bases and J lost 1 base. V gene TRBV6-6 combines with J gene TRBJ1-1, with 9 bases aligning to TRBD1. This TCR came from a woman in her sixties or seventies with acute or convalescent COVID-19. Sequenced: peripheral blood. The DNA of the CDR3 is TGTGCCAGCAGTTCGACAGGGGGGGCAACGAACACTGAAGCTTTCTTT. Translation: CASSSTGGATNTEAFF.